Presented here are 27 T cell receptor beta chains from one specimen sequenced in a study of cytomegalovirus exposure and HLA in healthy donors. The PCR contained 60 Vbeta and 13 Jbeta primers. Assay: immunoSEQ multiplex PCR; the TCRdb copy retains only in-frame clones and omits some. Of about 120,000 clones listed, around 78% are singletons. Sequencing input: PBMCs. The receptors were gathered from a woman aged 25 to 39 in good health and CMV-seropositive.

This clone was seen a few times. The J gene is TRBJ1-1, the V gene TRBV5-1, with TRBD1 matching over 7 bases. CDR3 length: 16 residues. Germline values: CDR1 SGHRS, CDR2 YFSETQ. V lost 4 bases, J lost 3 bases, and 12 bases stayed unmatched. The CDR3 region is CASSPQPQGQDTEAFF. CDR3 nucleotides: TGCGCCAGCAGCCCGCAACCACAGGGGCAGGACACTGAAGCTTTCTTT.

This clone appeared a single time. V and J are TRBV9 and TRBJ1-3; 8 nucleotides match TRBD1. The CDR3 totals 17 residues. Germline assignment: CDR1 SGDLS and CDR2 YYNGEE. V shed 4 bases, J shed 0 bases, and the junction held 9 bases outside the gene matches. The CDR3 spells CASSRKGQGRSGNTIYF. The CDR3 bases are TGTGCCAGCAGCCGTAAAGGACAGGGCCGCTCTGGAAACACCATATATTTT.

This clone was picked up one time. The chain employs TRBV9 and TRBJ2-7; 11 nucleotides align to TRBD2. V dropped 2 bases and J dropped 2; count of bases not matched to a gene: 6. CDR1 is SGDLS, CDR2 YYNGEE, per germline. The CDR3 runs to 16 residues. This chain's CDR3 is CASSVNLAGGAYEQYF. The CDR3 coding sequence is TGTGCCAGCAGCGTGAATCTAGCGGGGGGCGCCTACGAGCAGTACTTC.

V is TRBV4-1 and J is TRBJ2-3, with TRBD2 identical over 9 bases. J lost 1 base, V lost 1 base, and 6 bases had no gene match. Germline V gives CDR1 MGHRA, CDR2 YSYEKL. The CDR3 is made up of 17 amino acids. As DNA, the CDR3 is TGCGCCAGCAGCCAAGCTGGGCGGGGGGGCCGCACAGATACGCAGTATTTT. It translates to CASSQAGRGGRTDTQYF.

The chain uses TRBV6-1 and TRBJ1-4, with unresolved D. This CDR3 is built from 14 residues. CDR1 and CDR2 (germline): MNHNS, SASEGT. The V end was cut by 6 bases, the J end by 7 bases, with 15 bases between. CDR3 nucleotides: TGTGCCAGCAGGGCCTTAGCGGTGGGTGAAAAACTGTTTTTT. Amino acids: CASRALAVGEKLFF.

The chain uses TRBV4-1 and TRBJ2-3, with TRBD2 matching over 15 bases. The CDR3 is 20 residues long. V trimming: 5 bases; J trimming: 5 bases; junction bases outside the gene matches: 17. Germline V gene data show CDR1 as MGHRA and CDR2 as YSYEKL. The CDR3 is CASSSPAGTSGGYGGDTQYF. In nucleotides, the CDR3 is TGCGCCAGCAGCTCTCCCGCCGGGACTAGCGGGGGGTACGGGGGAGATACGCAGTATTTT.

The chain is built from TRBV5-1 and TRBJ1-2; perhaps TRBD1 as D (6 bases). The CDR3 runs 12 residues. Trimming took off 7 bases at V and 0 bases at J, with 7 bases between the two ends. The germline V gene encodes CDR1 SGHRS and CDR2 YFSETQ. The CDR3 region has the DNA TGCGCCAGCCGGGACACTAACTATGGCTACACCTTC. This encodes CASRDTNYGYTF.

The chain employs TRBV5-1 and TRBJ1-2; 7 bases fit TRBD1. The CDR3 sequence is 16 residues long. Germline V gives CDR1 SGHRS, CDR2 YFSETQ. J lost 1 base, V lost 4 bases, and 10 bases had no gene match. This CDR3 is CASSPPGQRNNYGYTF. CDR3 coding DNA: TGCGCCAGCAGCCCCCCGGGACAGAGAAATAACTATGGCTACACCTTC. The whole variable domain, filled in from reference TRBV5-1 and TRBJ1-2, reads KAGVTQTPRYLIKTRGQQVTLSCSPISGHRSVSWYQQTPGQGLQFLFEYFSETQRNKGNFPGRFSGRQFSNSRSEMNVSTLELGDSALYLCASSPPGQRNNYGYTFGSGTRLTVV.

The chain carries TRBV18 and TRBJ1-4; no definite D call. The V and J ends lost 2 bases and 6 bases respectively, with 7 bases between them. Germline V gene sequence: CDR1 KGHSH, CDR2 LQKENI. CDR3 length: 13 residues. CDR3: CASSPAIDEKLFF. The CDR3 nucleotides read TGTGCCAGCTCACCAGCGATAGATGAAAAACTGTTTTTT.

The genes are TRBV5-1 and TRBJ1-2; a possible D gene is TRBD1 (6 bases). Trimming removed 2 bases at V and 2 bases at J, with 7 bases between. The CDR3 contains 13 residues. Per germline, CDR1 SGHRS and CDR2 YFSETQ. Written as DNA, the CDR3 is TGCGCCAGCAGCTTCGGACAGAACTATGGCTACACCTTC. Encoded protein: CASSFGQNYGYTF.

The CDR3: CASIPPRGGSDYNEQFF. The CDR3 DNA follows: TGTGCCAGCATCCCCCCCAGGGGCGGTTCGGACTACAATGAGCAGTTCTTC. V is TRBV28 and J is TRBJ2-1, with TRBD1 as a possible D gene (6 bases). CDR3 length: 17 residues. Looked up from germline, CDR1 is MDHEN and CDR2 is SYDVKM. V was pared by 7 bases and J by 3 bases, with 22 bases between.

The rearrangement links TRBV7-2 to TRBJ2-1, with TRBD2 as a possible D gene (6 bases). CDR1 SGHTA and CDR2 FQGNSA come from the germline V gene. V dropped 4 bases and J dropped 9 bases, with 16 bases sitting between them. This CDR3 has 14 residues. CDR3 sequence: CASSSVGGAGEQFF. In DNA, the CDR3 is TGTGCCAGCAGCTCCGTTGGCGGGGCAGGTGAGCAGTTCTTC.

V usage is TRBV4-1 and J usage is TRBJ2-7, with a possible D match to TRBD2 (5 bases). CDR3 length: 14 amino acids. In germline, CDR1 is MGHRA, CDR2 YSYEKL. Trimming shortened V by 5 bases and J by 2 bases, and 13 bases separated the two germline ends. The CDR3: CASSLDWKPYEQYF. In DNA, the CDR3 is TGCGCCAGCAGCTTGGACTGGAAACCCTACGAGCAGTACTTC.

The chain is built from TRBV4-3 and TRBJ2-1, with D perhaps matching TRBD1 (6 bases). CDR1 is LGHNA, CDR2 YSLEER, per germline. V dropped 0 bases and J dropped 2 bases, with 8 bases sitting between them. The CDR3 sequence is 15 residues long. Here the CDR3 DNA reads TGCGCCAGCAGCCAAGACAGGACAGCCTACAATGAGCAGTTCTTC. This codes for CASSQDRTAYNEQFF.

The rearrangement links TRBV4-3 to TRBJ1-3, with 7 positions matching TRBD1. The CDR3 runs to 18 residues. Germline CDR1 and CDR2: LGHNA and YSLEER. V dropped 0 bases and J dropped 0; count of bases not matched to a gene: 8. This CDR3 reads CASSQDPWTGSSGNTIYF. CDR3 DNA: TGCGCCAGCAGCCAAGATCCCTGGACAGGAAGCTCTGGAAACACCATATATTTT.

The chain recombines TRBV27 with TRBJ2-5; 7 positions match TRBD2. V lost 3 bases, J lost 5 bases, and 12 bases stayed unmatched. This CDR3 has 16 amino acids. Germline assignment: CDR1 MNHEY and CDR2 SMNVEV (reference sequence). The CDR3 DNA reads TGTGCCAGCAGTTTCAACGCCGGGGGGAGCGGGGAGACCCAGTACTTC. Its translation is CASSFNAGGSGETQYF.

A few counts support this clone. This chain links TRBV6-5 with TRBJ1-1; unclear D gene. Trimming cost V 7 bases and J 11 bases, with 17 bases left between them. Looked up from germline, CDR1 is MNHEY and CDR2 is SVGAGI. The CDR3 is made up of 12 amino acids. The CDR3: CASTTDIKRAFF. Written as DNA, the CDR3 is TGTGCCAGCACTACGGATATTAAGCGGGCTTTCTTT.

The chain's CDR3 is CASRAPGTSGGNEQYF. CDR3 DNA: TGCGCCAGCAGAGCACCCGGGACTAGCGGGGGAAACGAGCAGTACTTC. The gene calls are TRBV4-1 and TRBJ2-7, with 14 bases lining up with TRBD2. CDR1 and CDR2 (germline): MGHRA, YSYEKL. CDR3 length: 16 amino acids. The V and J ends lost 6 bases and 5 bases, in that order; junction bases with no gene match: 9.

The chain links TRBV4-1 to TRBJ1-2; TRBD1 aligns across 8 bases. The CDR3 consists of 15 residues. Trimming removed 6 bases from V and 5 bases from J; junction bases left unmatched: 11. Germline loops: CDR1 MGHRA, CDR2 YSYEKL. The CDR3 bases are TGCGCCAGCAGGCAATCCGGACAGGGTGGTTATGGCTACACCTTC. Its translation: CASRQSGQGGYGYTF.

The DNA for the CDR3 is TGTGCCAGTAGTATTTCCGGGACAGGGCTTTACGAGCAGTACTTC. It encodes CASSISGTGLYEQYF. This chain links TRBV19 with TRBJ2-7; the match to TRBD1 covers 9 bases. CDR3 length: 15 residues. Trimming at V came to 3 bases and at J to 4 bases, leaving 7 bases not matched to a gene. In germline, CDR1 is LNHDA, CDR2 SQIVND (reference sequence).

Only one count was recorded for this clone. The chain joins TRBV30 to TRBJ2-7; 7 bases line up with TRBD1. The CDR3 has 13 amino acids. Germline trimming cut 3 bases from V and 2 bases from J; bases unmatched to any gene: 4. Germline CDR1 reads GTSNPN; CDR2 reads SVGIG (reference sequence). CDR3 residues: CAWRRDSPYEQYF. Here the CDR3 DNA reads TGTGCCTGGAGAAGGGACAGCCCCTACGAGCAGTACTTC.

This CDR3 is CASSFRLDTNEQFF. The DNA of the CDR3 is TGTGCCAGCAGCTTCCGACTGGATACGAATGAGCAGTTCTTC. The chain has TRBV5-6 and TRBJ2-1; no reliable D call. V lost 2 bases and J 7 bases, leaving 13 bases between the germline ends. Germline CDR1 reads SGHDT; CDR2 reads YYEEEE. The CDR3 spans 14 residues. Variable domain in full (rest from reference TRBV5-6 and TRBJ2-1): DAGVTQSPTHLIKTRGQQVTLRCSPKSGHDTVSWYQQALGQGPQFIFQYYEEEERQRGNFPDRFSGHQFPNYSSELNVNALLLGDSALYLCASSFRLDTNEQFFGPGTRLTVL.

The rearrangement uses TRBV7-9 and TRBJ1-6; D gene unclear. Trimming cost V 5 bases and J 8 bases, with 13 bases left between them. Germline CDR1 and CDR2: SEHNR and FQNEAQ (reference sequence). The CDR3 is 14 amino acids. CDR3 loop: CASSIGISDSPLHF. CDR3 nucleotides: TGTGCCAGCAGCATCGGGATTTCGGATTCACCCCTCCACTTT.

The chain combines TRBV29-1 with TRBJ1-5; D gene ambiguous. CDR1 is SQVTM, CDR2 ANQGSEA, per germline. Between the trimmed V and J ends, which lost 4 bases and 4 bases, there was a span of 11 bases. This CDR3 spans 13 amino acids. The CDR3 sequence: CSVVSGPNQPQHF. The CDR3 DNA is TGCAGCGTTGTCAGCGGGCCTAATCAGCCCCAGCATTTT.

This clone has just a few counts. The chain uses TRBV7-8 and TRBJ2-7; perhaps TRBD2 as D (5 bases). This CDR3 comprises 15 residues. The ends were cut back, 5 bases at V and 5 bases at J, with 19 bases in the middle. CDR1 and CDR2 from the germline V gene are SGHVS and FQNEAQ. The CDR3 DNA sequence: TGTGCCAGCAGCCGTCGGAGGTCGCGGTCCCACGAGCAGTACTTC. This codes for CASSRRRSRSHEQYF.

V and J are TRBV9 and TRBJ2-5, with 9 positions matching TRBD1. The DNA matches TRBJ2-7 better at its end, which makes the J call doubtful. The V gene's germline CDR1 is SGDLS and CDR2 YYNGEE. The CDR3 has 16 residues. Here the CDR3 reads CASSAGTGNLKNEQYF. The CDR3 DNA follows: TGTGCCAGCAGCGCAGGGACAGGGAACTTGAAAAACGAGCAGTACTTC.

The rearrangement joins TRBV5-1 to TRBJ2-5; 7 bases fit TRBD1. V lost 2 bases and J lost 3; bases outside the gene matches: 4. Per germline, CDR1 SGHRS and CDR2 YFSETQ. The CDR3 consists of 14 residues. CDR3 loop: CASSLQGSEETQYF. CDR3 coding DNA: TGCGCCAGCAGCTTACAGGGGTCCGAAGAGACCCAGTACTTC.